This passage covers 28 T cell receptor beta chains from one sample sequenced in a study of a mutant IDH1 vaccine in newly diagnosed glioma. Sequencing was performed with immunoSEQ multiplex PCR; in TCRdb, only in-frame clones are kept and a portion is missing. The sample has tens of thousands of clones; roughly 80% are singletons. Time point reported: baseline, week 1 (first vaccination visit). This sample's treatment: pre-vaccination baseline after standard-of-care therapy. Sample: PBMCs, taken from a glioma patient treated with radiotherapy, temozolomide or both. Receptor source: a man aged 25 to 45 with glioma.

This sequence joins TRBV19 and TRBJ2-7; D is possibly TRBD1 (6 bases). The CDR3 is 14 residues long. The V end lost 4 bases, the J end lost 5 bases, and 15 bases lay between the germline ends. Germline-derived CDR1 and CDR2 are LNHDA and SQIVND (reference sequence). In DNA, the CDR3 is TGTGCCAGTAGTACCCCGACAGGTTCGGACGAGCAGTACTTC. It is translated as CASSTPTGSDEQYF.

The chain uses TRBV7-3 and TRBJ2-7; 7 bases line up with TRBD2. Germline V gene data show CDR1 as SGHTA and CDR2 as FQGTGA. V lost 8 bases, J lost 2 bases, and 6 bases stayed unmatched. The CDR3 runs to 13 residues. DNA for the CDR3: TGTGCCAGCGGCACGGGGGGTACCTACGAGCAGTACTTC. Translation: CASGTGGTYEQYF.

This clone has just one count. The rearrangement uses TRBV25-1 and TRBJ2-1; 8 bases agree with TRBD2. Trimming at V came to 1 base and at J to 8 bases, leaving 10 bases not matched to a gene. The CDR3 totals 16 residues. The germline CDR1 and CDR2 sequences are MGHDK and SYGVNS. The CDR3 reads CASSEFVGGGGDEQFF. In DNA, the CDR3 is TGTGCCAGCAGTGAATTTGTCGGGGGGGGAGGGGATGAGCAGTTCTTC.

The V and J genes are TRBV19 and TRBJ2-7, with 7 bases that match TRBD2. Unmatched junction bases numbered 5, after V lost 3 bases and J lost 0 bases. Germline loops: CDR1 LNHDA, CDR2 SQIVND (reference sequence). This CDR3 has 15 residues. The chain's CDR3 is CASSMGRGVSYEQYF. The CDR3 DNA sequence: TGTGCCAGTAGTATGGGTCGGGGGGTCTCCTACGAGCAGTACTTC.

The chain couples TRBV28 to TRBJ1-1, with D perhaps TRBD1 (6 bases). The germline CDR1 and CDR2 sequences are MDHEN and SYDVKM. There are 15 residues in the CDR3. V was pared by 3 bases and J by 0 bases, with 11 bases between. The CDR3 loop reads CASSFQGTLNTEAFF. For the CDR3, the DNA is TGTGCCAGCAGTTTCCAGGGGACCCTGAACACTGAAGCTTTCTTT.

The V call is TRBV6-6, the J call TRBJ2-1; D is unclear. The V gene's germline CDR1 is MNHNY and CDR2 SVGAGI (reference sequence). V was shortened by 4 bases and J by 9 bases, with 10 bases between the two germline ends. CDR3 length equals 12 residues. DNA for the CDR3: TGTGCCAGCAGTTTCCCTTTTGGTGAGCAGTTCTTC. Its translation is CASSFPFGEQFF.

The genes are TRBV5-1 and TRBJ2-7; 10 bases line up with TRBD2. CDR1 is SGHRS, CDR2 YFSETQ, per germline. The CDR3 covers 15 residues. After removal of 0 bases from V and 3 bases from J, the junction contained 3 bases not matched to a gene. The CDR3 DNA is TGCGCCAGCAGCTTGGAAACTAGCGGGAACTACGAGCAGTACTTC. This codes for CASSLETSGNYEQYF.

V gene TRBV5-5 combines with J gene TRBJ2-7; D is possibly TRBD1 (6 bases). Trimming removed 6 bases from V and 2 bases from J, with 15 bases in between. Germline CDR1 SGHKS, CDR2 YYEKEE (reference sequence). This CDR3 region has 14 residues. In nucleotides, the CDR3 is TGTGCCAGCACCAATACAGGGAACCCCTACGAGCAGTACTTC. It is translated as CASTNTGNPYEQYF.

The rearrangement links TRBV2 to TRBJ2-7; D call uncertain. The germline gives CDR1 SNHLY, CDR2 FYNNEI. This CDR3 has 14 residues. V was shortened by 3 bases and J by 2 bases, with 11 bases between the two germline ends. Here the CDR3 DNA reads TGTGCCAGCAGTGAGAGAGGTGGGGCCTACGAGCAGTACTTC. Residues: CASSERGGAYEQYF.

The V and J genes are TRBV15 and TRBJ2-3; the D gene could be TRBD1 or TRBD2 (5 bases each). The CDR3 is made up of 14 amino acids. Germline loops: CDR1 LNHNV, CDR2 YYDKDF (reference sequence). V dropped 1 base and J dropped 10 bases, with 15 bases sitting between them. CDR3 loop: CATSRGDRREAQYF. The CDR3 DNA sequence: TGTGCCACCAGCAGAGGGGACCGACGAGAGGCGCAGTATTTT.

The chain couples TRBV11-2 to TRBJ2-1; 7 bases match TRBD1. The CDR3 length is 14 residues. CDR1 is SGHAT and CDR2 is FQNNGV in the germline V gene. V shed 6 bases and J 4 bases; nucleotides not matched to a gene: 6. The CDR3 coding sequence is TGTGCCAGCAGACGAGGGGGCCTATACAATGAGCAGTTCTTC. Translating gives CASRRGGLYNEQFF.

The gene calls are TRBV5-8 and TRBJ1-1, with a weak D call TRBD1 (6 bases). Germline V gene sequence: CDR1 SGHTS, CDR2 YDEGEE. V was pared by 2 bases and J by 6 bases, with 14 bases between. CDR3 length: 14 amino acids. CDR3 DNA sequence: TGTGCCAGCAGCTTCAGGGGTGGAGGAGCTGAAGCTTTCTTT. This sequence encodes CASSFRGGGAEAFF.

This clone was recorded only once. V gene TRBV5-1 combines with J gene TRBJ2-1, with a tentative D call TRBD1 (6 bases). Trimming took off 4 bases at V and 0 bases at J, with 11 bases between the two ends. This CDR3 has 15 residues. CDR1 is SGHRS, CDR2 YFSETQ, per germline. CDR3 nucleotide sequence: TGCGCCAGCAGCCAAGGGGGTAACTCCTACAATGAGCAGTTCTTC. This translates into CASSQGGNSYNEQFF.

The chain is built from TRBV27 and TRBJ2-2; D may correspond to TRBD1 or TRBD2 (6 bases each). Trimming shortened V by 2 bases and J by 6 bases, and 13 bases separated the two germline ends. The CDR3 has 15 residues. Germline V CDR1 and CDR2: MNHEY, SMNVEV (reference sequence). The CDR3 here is CASSLVGGLPGELFF. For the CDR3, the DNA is TGTGCCAGCAGTTTAGTTGGGGGGCTCCCCGGGGAGCTGTTTTTT.

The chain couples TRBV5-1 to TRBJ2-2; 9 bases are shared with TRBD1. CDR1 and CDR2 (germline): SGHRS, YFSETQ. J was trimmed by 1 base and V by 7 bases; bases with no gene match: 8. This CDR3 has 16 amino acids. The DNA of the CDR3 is TGCGCCAGCCGCCGGGACAGGGATCTGAACACCGGGGAGCTGTTTTTT. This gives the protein CASRRDRDLNTGELFF.

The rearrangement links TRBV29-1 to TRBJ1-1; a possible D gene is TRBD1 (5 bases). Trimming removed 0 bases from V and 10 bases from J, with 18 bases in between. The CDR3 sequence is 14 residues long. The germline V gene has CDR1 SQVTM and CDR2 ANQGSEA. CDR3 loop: CSVEEIGFGRGAFF. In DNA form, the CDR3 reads TGCAGCGTTGAAGAGATTGGATTCGGAAGGGGAGCTTTCTTT.

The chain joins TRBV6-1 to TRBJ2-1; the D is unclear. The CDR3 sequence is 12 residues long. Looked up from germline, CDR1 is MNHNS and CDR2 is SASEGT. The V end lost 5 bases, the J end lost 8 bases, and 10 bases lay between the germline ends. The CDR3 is CASSFPLDEQFF. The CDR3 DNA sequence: TGTGCCAGCAGTTTTCCATTGGATGAGCAGTTCTTC.

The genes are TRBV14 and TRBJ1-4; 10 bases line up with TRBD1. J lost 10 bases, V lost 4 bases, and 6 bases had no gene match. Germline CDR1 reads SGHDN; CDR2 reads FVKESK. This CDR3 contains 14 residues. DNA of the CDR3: TGTGCCAGCAGCCGGGACAGGGGTGGCGGAAAACTGTTTTTT. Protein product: CASSRDRGGGKLFF.

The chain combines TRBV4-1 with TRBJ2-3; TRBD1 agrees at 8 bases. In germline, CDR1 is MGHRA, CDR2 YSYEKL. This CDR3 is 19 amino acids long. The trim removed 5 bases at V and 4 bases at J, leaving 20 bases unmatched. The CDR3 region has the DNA TGCGCCAGCAGCTACCAAATGGGGGTCGGACAGGGCCACTCAGATACGCAGTATTTT. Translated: CASSYQMGVGQGHSDTQYF.

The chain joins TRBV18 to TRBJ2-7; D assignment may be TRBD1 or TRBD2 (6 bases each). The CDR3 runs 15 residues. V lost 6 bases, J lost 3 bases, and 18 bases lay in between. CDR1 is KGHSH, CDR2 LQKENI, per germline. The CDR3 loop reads CASSSEGGPNYEQYF. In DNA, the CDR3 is TGTGCCAGCTCGTCGGAAGGGGGGCCCAACTACGAGCAGTACTTC.

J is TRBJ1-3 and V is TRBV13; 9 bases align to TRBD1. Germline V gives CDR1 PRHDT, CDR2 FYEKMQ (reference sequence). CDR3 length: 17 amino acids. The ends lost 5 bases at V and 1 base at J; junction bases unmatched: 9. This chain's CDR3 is CASSVRGQGSSGNTIYF. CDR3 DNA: TGTGCCAGCAGCGTAAGGGGACAGGGATCTTCTGGAAACACCATATATTTT.

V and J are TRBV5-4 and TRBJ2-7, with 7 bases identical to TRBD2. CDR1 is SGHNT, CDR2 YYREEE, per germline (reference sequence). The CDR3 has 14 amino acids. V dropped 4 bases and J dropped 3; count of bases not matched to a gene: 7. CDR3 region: CASSGGGRDYEQYF. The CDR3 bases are TGTGCCAGCAGCGGCGGCGGGAGAGACTACGAGCAGTACTTC.

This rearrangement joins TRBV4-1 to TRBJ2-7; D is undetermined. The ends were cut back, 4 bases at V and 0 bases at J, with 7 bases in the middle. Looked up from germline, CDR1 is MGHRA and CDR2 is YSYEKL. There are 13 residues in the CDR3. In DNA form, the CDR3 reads TGCGCCAGCAGCCGGGCGGTCTCCTACGAGCAGTACTTC. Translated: CASSRAVSYEQYF.

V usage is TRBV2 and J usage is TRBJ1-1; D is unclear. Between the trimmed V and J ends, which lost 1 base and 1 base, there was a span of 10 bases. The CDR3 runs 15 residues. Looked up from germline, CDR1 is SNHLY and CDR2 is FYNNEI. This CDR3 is CASSEGYEGNTEAFF. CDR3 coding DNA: TGTGCCAGCAGTGAAGGCTACGAAGGGAACACTGAAGCTTTCTTT.

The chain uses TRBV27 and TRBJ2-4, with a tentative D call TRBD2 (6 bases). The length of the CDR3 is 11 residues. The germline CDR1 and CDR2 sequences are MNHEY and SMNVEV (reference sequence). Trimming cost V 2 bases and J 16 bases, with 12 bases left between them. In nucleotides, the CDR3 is TGTGCCAGCAGTTTACTGGGGGGACCTTACTTC. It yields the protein CASSLLGGPYF.

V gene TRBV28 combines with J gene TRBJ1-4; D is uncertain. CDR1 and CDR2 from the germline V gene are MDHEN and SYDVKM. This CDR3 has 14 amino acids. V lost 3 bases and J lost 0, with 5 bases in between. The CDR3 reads CASSFISTNEKLFF. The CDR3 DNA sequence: TGTGCCAGCAGTTTCATCTCAACTAATGAAAAACTGTTTTTT.

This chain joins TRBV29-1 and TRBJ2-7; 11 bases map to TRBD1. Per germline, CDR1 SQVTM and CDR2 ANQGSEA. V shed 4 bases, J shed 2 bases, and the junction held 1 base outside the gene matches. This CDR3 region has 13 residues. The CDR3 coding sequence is TGCAGCGTTGCGGACAGGGGGCCCTACGAGCAGTACTTC. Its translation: CSVADRGPYEQYF.

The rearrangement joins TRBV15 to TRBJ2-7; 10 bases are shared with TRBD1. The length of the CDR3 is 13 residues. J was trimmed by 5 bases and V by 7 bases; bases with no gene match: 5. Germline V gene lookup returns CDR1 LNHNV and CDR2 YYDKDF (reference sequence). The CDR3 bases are TGTGCCACCAACCCTGGACAGGGGGACGAGCAGTACTTC. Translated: CATNPGQGDEQYF.